This T cell receptor (beta chain) was sequenced for a study of cytomegalovirus exposure and HLA in healthy donors. Notes on the study in general: Across all donors, roughly uniform sequencing depth was an assumption of the presence/absence analyses. Earlier findings revealed that most TCR beta V segments proved productive either about 87% or about 30% of the time. Rarity held for most TCR sequences, but there were some public TCRs that occurred in many donors.

On this clone: Its antigen is currently unknown.

A multiplex PCR was run with 60 Vbeta primers and 13 Jbeta primers. Assay used: immunoSEQ multiplex PCR; TCRdb lists only in-frame clones, some missing. The sample carries about 190,000 clones, roughly four fifths recorded once. Sequenced: PBMCs. This sequence originates from a woman aged 30 to 39 in good health and CMV-seropositive.

The CDR3, as DNA: TGTGCCAGCAGGGGTCGGGGATCAAATGAAAAACTGTTTTTT. This codes for CASRGRGSNEKLFF. The genes are TRBV27 and TRBJ1-4; no reliable D call. Deletions cut 6 bases from V and 5 bases from J, with 13 bases between. This CDR3 is 14 amino acids long. In germline, CDR1 is MNHEY, CDR2 SMNVEV (reference sequence).